A selection of T cell receptor beta chains follows, all from one sample in a study of T cell responses to AZD1222 COVID-19 vaccine. Only in-frame clones appear in the TCRdb table, and some are missing; sequencing was by immunoSEQ multiplex PCR. Among nearly 95,000 clones, around 90% were seen once, and the ten largest hold around 8%. The source was peripheral blood, collected on day 0 of AZD1222 vaccination. The receptors were gathered from an adult in good health. Each CDR3 is given with its conserved first and last residue.

cdr3_aa: CASSESRGRANYGYTF; v_call: TRBV10-1; j_call: TRBJ1-2
cdr3_aa: CASSTSGQGAYEQYF; v_call: TRBV27; j_call: TRBJ2-7
cdr3_aa: CAWALWSSSYEQYF; v_call: TRBV30; j_call: TRBJ2-7
cdr3_aa: CASRLRPENNEQFF; v_call: TRBV2; j_call: TRBJ2-1
cdr3_aa: CASSPPGPEAFF; v_call: TRBV27; j_call: TRBJ1-1
cdr3_aa: CASRKRGSTGELFF; v_call: TRBV3-1/TRBV3-2; j_call: TRBJ2-2
cdr3_aa: CASRPLGQGGYGYTF; v_call: TRBV6-5; j_call: TRBJ1-2
cdr3_aa: CASSSQGTTNNQPQHF; v_call: TRBV19; j_call: TRBJ1-5
cdr3_aa: CASREGSGANVLTF; v_call: TRBV2; j_call: TRBJ2-6
cdr3_aa: CASKPGQRNTEAFF; v_call: TRBV9; j_call: TRBJ1-1
cdr3_aa: CASSYATGPSFRQFF; v_call: TRBV6-2/TRBV6-3; j_call: TRBJ2-1
cdr3_aa: CASSLAPIRSHEQYF; v_call: TRBV5-5; j_call: TRBJ2-7
cdr3_aa: CASSELPALPEAFF; v_call: TRBV25-1; j_call: TRBJ1-1
cdr3_aa: CASSYTGGEGTIYF; v_call: TRBV6-5; j_call: TRBJ1-3
cdr3_aa: CATWDRSSRF; v_call: TRBV24-1; j_call: TRBJ1-2
cdr3_aa: CAWTGGGYGYTF; v_call: TRBV30; j_call: TRBJ1-2
cdr3_aa: CASSQGGIAQYF; v_call: TRBV3-1/TRBV3-2; j_call: TRBJ2-7
cdr3_aa: CASSFPGANVLTF; v_call: TRBV7-9; j_call: TRBJ2-6
cdr3_aa: CSGDRGNTEAFF; v_call: TRBV29-1; j_call: TRBJ1-1
cdr3_aa: CASSPGGAGSSYEQYF; v_call: TRBV7-9; j_call: TRBJ2-7
cdr3_aa: CASSISYRSATNEKLFF; v_call: TRBV19; j_call: TRBJ1-4
cdr3_aa: CASSRTGPVAGELFF; v_call: TRBV7-2; j_call: TRBJ2-2
cdr3_aa: CASSLALVTNNQPQHF; v_call: TRBV7-8; j_call: TRBJ1-5
cdr3_aa: CASSSWDRGGGYTF; v_call: TRBV3-1/TRBV3-2; j_call: TRBJ1-2
cdr3_aa: CASKPGQGAGQPQHF; v_call: TRBV5-1; j_call: TRBJ1-5
cdr3_aa: CASSVVWGANEKLFF; v_call: TRBV9; j_call: TRBJ1-4
cdr3_aa: CASSATFGRSNYGYTF; v_call: TRBV7-9; j_call: TRBJ1-2
cdr3_aa: CASSLQENTEAFF; v_call: TRBV7-3; j_call: TRBJ1-1
cdr3_aa: CATSRKDRRFTEAFF; v_call: TRBV15; j_call: TRBJ1-1
cdr3_aa: CASSLLGGVTEAFF; v_call: TRBV7-9; j_call: TRBJ1-1
cdr3_aa: CASSDSSGGGTDTQYF; v_call: TRBV6-4; j_call: TRBJ2-3
cdr3_aa: CASSSGQPNEKLFF; v_call: TRBV7-9; j_call: TRBJ1-4
cdr3_aa: CASSLVGAVQETQYF; v_call: TRBV7-2; j_call: TRBJ2-5
cdr3_aa: CATSSSRTPTNEKLFF; v_call: TRBV15; j_call: TRBJ1-4
cdr3_aa: CASSQVPSTAYGYTF; v_call: TRBV3-1/TRBV3-2; j_call: TRBJ1-2
cdr3_aa: CASILAPEGYEQYF; v_call: TRBV7-2; j_call: TRBJ2-7
cdr3_aa: CASSLQGVFGETQYF; v_call: TRBV5-6; j_call: TRBJ2-5
cdr3_aa: CATSGGGWGAGNTIYF; v_call: TRBV7-2; j_call: TRBJ1-3
cdr3_aa: CASTPGPFGELFF; v_call: TRBV12-3/TRBV12-4; j_call: TRBJ2-2
cdr3_aa: CASLRGGAAPEAFF; v_call: TRBV28; j_call: TRBJ1-1
cdr3_aa: CASSHGQGASGYTF; v_call: TRBV5-1; j_call: TRBJ1-2